This T cell receptor (beta chain) was recorded in a study of T cell clonality in common variable immunodeficiency. This clone was observed at least ten times. The read ends 3 residues before the CDR3 terminus; that terminus is restored from the germline J gene. Additional DNA sequences in this sample encode the identical CDR3. The CDR3 is 15 residues long. The junction had 6 bases not matched to a gene; V was cut back by 4 bases and J by 8 bases. Germline V gene sequence: CDR1 SGHDT, CDR2 YYEEEE. Profiled with immunoSEQ multiplex PCR; TCRdb holds only in-frame clones, not every one. This sample carries approximately 81,000 clones, none of them present only once.

The chain joins TRBV5-6 to TRBJ2-1, with 13 positions matching TRBD2. The sequence came from a person aged 18-70 years in good health. The sample taken for sequencing was peripheral blood mononuclear cells. CDR3 sequence reads: CASSTWTSGSHEQFF. The CDR3 bases that were read are TGTGCCAGCAGCACCTGGACTAGCGGGAGCCATGAG.